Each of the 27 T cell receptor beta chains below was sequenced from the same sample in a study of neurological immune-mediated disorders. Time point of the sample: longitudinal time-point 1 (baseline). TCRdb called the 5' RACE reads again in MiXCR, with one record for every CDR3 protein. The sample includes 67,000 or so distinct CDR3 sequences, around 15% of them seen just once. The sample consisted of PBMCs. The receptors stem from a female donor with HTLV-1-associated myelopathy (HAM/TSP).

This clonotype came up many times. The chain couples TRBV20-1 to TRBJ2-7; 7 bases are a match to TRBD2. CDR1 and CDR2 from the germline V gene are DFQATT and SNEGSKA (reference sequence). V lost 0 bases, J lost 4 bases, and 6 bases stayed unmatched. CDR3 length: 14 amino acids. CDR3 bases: TGCAGTGCTAGAGAAGGTGGGGGGGTATACGAGCAGTACTTC. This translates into CSAREGGGVYEQYF.

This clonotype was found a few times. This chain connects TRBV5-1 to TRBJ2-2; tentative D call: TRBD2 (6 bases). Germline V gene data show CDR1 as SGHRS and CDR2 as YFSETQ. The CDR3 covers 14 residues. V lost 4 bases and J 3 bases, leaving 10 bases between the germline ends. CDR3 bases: TGCGCCAGCAGCGCGGCTAGCGACACCGGGGAGCTGTTTTTT. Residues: CASSAASDTGELFF.

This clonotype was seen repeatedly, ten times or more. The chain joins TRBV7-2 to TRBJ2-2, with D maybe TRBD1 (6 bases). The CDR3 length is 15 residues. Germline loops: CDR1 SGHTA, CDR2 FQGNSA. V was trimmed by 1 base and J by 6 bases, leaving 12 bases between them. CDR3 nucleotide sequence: TGTGCCAGCAGCTTAGTGGTCAGGGGCGCCGGGGAGCTGTTTTTT. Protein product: CASSLVVRGAGELFF.

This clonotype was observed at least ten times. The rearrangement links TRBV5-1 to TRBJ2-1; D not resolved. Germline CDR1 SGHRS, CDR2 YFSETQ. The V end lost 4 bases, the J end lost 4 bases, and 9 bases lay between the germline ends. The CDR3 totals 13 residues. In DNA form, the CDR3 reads TGCGCCAGCAGCCCGCGAAATTACAATGAGCAGTTCTTC. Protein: CASSPRNYNEQFF.

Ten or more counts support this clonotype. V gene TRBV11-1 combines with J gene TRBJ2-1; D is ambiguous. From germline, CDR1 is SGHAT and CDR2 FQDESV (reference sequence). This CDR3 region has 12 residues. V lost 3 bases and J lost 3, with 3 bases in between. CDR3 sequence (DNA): TGTGCCAGCAGCTTCATCTACAATGAGCAGTTCTTC. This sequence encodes CASSFIYNEQFF.

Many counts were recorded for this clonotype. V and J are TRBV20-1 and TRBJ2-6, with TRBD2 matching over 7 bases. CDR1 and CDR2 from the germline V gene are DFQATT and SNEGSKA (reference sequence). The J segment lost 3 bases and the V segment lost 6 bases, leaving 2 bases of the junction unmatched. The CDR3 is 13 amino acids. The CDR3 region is CSAWGGGANVLTF. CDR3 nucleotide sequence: TGCAGTGCATGGGGGGGTGGGGCCAACGTCCTGACTTTC.

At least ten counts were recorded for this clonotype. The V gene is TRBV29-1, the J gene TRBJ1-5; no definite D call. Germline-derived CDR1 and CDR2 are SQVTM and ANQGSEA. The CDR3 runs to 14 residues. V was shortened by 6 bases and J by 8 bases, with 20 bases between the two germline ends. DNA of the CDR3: TGCAGCGTCGCGGCAGGTACGGAGCTTGAGCCCCAGCATTTT. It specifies CSVAAGTELEPQHF. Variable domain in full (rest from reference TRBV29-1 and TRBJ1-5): SAVISQKPSRDICQRGTSLTIQCQVDSQVTMMFWYRQQPGQSLTLIATANQGSEATYESGFVIDKFPISRPNLTFSTLTVSNMSPEDSSIYLCSVAAGTELEPQHFGDGTRLSIL.

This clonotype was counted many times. The CDR3 spells CASSLYQKDTQYF. In DNA form, the CDR3 reads TGCGCCAGCAGCTTGTATCAGAAAGATACGCAGTATTTT. The chain carries TRBV5-1 and TRBJ2-3, with D unclear. Germline V lookup: CDR1 SGHRS, CDR2 YFSETQ. The CDR3 covers 13 residues. V was clipped by 1 base and J by 5 bases, with 8 bases between them.

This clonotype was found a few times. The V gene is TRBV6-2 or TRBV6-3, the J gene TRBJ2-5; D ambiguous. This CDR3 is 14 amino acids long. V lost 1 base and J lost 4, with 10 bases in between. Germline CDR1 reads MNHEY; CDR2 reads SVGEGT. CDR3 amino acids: CASSYLTRRETQYF. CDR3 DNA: TGTGCCAGCAGTTACTTGACCAGACGAGAGACCCAGTACTTC.

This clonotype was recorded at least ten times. The CDR3 coding sequence is TGCAGTGCCCACAGGGGCGAGACCCCCGAGCAGTACTTC. Translation: CSAHRGETPEQYF. The rearrangement links TRBV20-1 to TRBJ2-7, with 7 bases aligning to TRBD1. CDR3 length: 13 residues. The junction had 11 bases not matched to a gene; V was cut back by 6 bases and J by 6 bases. The germline V gene encodes CDR1 DFQATT and CDR2 SNEGSKA (reference sequence).

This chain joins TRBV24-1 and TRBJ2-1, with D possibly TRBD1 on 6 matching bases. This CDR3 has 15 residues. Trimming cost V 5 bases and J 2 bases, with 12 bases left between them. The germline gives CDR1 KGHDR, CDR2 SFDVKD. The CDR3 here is CATSAQTGAYNEQFF. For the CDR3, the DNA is TGTGCCACCAGTGCTCAGACAGGAGCCTACAATGAGCAGTTCTTC.

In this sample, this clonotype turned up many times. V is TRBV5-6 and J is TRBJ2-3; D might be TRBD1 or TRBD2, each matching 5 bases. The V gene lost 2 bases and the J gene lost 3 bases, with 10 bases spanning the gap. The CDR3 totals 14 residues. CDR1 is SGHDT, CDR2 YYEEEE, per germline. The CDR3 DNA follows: TGTGCCAGCAGCTTTGGGACCCAGACAGATACGCAGTATTTT. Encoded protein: CASSFGTQTDTQYF.

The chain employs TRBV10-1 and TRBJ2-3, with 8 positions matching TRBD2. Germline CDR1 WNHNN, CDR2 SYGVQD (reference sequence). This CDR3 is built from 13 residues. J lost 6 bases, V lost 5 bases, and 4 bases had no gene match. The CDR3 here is CASSSGGADTQYF. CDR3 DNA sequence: TGCGCCAGCAGTTCGGGGGGGGCCGATACGCAGTATTTT.

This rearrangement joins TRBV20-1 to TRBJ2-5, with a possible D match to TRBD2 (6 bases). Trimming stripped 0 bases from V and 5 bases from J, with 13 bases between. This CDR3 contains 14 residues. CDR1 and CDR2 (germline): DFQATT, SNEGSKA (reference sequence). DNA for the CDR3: TGCAGTGCTAGAGATACGGGAGAGTGGGAGACCCAGTACTTC. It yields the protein CSARDTGEWETQYF.

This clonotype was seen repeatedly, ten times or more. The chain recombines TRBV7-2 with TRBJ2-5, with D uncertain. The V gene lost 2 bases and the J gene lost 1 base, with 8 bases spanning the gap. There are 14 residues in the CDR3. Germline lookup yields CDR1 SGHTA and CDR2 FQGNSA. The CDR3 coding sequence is TGTGCCAGCAGCTTAATATCCAGCCAAGAGACCCAGTACTTC. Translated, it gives CASSLISSQETQYF. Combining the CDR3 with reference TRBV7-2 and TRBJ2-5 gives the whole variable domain GAGVSQSPSNKVTEKGKDVELRCDPISGHTALYWYRQSLGQGLEFLIYFQGNSAPDKSGLPSDRFSAERTGGSVSTLTIQRTQQEDSAVYLCASSLISSQETQYFGPGTRLLVL.

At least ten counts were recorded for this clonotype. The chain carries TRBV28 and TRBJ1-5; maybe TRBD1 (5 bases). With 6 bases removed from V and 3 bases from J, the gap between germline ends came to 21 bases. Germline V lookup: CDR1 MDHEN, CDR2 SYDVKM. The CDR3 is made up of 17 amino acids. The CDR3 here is CASSRNSVGADNQPQHF. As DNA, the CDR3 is TGTGCCAGCAGCCGCAATTCTGTAGGGGCTGACAATCAGCCCCAGCATTTT.

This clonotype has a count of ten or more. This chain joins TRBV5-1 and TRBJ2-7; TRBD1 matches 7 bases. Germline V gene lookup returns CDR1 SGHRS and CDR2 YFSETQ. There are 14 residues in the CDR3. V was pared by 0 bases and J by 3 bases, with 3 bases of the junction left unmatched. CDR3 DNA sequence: TGCGCCAGCAGCTTGGGGACAGGTTACTACGAGCAGTACTTC. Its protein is CASSLGTGYYEQYF.

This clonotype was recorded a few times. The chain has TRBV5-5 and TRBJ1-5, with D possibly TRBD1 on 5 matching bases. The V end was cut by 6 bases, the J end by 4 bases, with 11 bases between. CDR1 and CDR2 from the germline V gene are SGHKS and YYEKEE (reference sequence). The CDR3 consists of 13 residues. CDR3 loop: CASTRDGNQPQHF. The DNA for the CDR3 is TGTGCCAGCACCCGGGACGGAAATCAGCCCCAGCATTTT.

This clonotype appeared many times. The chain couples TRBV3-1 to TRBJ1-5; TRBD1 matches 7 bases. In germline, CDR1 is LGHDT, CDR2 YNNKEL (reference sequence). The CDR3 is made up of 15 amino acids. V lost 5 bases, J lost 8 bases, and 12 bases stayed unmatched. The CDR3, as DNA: TGTGCCAGCAGCGGGACAGTTGGTCCCATGGAGCCCCAGCATTTT. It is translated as CASSGTVGPMEPQHF.

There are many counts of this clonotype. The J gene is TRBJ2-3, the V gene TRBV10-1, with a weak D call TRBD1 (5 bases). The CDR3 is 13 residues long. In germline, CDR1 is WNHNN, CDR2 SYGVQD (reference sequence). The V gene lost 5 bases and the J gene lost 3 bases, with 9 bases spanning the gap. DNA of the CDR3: TGCGCCAGCAGTTCAGGGTTGACAGATACGCAGTATTTT. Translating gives CASSSGLTDTQYF.

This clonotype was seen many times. CDR3 region: CASSEWEGGTGGDYSNQPQHF. The CDR3 DNA sequence: TGTGCCAGCAGTGAATGGGAGGGGGGGACAGGGGGCGATTATAGCAATCAGCCCCAGCATTTT. The genes are TRBV25-1 and TRBJ1-5; 12 bases are shared with TRBD1. Per germline, CDR1 MGHDK and CDR2 SYGVNS. Trimming at V came to 1 base and at J to 0 bases, leaving 13 bases not matched to a gene. The CDR3 has 21 amino acids.

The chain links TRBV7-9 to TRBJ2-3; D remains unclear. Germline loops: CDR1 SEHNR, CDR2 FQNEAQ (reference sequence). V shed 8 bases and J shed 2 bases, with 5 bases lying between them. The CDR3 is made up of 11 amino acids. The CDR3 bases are TGTGCCAGCGAAGACACAGATACGCAGTATTTT. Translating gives CASEDTDTQYF.

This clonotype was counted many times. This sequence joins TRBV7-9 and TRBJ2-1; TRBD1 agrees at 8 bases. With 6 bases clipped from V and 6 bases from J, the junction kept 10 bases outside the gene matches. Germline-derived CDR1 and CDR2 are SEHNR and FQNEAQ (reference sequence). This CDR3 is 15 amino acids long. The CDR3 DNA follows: TGTGCCAGCAGTCGTCGGACAGGGTCGATCAATGAGCAGTTCTTC. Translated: CASSRRTGSINEQFF.

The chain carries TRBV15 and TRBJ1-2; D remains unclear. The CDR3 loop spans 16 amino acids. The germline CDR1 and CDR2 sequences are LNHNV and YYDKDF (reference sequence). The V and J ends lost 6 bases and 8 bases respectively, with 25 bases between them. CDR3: CATSTRSGTANFGYTF. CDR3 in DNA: TGTGCCACCAGTACGAGATCAGGCACAGCCAACTTCGGCTACACCTTC. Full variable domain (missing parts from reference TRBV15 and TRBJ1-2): DAMVIQNPRYQVTQFGKPVTLSCSQTLNHNVMYWYQQKSSQAPKLLFHYYDKDFNNEADTPDNFQSRRPNTSFCFLDIRSPGLGDTAMYLCATSTRSGTANFGYTFGSGTRLTVV.

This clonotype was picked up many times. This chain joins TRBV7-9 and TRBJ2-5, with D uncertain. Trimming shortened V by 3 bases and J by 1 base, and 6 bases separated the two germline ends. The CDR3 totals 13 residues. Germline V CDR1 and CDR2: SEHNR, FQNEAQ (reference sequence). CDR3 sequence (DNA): TGTGCCAGCAGCTTCCATCCCCAAGAGACCCAGTACTTC. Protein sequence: CASSFHPQETQYF.

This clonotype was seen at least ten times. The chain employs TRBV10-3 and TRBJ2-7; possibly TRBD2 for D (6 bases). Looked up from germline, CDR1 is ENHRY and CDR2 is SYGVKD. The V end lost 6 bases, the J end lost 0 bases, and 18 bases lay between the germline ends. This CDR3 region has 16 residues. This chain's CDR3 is CAIRGGGGKSSYEQYF. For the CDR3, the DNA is TGTGCCATCAGAGGAGGAGGAGGGAAGAGCTCCTACGAGCAGTACTTC.

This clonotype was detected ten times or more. CDR3 loop: CASGSDGGALSEQFF. CDR3 nucleotides: TGCGCCAGCGGATCTGACGGGGGGGCCCTCAGTGAGCAGTTCTTC. The V gene is TRBV5-1, the J gene TRBJ2-1, with 8 bases lining up with TRBD2. Germline V gene data show CDR1 as SGHRS and CDR2 as YFSETQ. J was trimmed by 9 bases and V by 7 bases; bases with no gene match: 15. There are 15 residues in the CDR3.